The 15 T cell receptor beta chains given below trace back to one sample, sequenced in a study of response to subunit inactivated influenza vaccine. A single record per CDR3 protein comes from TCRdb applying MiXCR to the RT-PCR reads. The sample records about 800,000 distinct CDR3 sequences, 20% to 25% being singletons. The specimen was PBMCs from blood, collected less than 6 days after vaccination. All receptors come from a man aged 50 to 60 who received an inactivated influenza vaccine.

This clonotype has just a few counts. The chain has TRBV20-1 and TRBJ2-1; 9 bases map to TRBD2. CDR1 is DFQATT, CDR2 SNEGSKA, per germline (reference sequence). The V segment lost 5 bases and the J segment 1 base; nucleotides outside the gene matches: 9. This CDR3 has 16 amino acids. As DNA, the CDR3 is TGCAGTGCTCCCTATAGCGGGAGTCCTTCCTACAATGAGCAGTTCTTC. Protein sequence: CSAPYSGSPSYNEQFF.

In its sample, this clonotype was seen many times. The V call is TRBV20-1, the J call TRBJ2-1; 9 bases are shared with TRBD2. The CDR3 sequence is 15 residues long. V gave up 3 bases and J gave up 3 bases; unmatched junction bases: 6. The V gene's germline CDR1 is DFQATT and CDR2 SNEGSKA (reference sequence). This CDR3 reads CSASGLAGDYNEQFF. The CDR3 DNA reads TGCAGTGCTAGCGGATTAGCGGGAGACTACAATGAGCAGTTCTTC.

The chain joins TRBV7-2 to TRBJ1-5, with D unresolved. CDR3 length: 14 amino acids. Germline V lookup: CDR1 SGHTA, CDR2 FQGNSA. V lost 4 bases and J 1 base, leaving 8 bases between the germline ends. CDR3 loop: CASSSYESNQPQHF. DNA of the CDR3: TGTGCCAGCAGCTCATACGAGAGCAATCAGCCCCAGCATTTT.

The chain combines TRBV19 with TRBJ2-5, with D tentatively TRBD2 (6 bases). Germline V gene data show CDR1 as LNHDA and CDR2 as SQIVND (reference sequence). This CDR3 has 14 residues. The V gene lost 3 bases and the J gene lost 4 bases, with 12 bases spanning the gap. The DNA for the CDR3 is TGTGCCAGTAGTATCGGAGGGTTAGGAGAGACCCAGTACTTC. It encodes CASSIGGLGETQYF.

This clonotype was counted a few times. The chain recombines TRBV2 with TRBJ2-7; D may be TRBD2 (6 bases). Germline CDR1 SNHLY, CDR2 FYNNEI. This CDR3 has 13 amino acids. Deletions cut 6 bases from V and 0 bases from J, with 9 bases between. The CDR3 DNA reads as TGTGCCAGCAGAGGCGGGATCTCCTACGAGCAGTACTTC. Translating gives CASRGGISYEQYF.

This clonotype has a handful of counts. For the CDR3, the DNA is TGTGCCAGCAAAACTAGCATAGGAGCAGATACGCAGTATTTT. It translates to CASKTSIGADTQYF. The chain recombines TRBV11-2 with TRBJ2-3, with D possibly being TRBD2 (6 bases). From germline, CDR1 is SGHAT and CDR2 FQNNGV. The germline V and J ends were trimmed by 7 bases and 4 bases, with 15 bases remaining between them. The CDR3 extends over 14 amino acids.

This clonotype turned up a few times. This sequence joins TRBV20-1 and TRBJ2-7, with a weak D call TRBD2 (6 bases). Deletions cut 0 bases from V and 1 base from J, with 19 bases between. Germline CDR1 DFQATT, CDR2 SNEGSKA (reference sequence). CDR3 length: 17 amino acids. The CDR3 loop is CSARDLAGSGWSYEQYF. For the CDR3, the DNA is TGCAGTGCTAGAGACCTTGCGGGGAGCGGGTGGTCCTACGAGCAGTACTTC.

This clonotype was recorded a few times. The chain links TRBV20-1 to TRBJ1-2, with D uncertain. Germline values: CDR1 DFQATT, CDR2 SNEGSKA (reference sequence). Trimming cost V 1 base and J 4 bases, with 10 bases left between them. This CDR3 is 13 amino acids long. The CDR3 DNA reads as TGCAGTGCTAGAGGGGCAAGGCCCTATGGCTACACCTTC. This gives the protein CSARGARPYGYTF.

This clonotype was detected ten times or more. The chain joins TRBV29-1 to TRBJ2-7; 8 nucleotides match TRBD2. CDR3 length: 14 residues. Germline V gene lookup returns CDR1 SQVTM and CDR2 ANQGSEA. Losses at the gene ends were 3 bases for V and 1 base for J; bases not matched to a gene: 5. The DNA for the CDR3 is TGCAGCGTTGAGGGTCTAGCGGGTTCCTACGAGCAGTACTTC. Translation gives CSVEGLAGSYEQYF.

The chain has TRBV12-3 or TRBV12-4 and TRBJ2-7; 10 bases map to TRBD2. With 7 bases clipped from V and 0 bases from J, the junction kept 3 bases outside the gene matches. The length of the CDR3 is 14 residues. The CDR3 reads CASKASGSSYEQYF. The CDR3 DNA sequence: TGTGCCAGCAAGGCTAGCGGGAGCTCCTACGAGCAGTACTTC.

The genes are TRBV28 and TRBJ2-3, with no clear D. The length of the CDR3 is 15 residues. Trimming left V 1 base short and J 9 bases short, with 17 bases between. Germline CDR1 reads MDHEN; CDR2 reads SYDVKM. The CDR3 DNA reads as TGTGCCAGCAGTTTATCCTCCACTCTACCCCTCACGCAGTATTTT. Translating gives CASSLSSTLPLTQYF.

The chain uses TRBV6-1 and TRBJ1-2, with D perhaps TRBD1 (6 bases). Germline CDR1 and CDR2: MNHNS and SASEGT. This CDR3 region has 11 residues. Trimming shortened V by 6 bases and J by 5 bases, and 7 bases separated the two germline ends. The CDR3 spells CASRDSYGYTF. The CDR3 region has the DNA TGTGCCAGCAGGGACAGTTATGGCTACACCTTC.

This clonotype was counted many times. CDR3 bases: TGTGCCAGCAGTTTAAGACAGGAAGGAGATACGCAGTATTTT. Protein sequence: CASSLRQEGDTQYF. The chain couples TRBV12-3 or TRBV12-4 to TRBJ2-3; D may be TRBD1 (6 bases). The ends were cut back, 2 bases at V and 5 bases at J, with 11 bases in the middle. The CDR3 contains 14 residues.

CDR3 sequence (DNA): TGCAGTGCTAGAGATGGGCGGGACCTCACAGATACGCAGTATTTT. The encoded protein is CSARDGRDLTDTQYF. The gene calls are TRBV20-1 and TRBJ2-3; weak D call: TRBD2 (6 bases). Germline CDR1 is DFQATT and CDR2 is SNEGSKA (reference sequence). This CDR3 is 15 amino acids long. V shed 0 bases and J shed 2 bases, with 12 bases lying between them.

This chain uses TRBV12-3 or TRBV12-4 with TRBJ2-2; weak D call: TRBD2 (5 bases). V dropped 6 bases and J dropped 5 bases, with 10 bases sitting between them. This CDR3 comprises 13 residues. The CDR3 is CASRSRGTGELFF. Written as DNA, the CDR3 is TGTGCCAGCAGATCCAGAGGGACCGGGGAGCTGTTTTTT.